This T cell receptor beta chain was recovered during a study of kidney transplant recipient with SARS-CoV-2 infection. This clonotype was detected many times. TCRdb used MiXCR to reprocess the reads, holding one entry per CDR3 protein. The sample has 200,000 to 250,000 distinct CDR3 sequences; about 28% are singletons. The V gene end was trimmed by 3 bases and the J gene end by 3 bases; junction bases not matched to a gene: 17. CDR1 and CDR2 (germline): MNHEY, SMNVEV (reference sequence). The CDR3 loop spans 19 amino acids. The clonotype comes from a male patient between 25 and 40 years old who had COVID-19 and was a kidney transplant recipient. These T cells may partly come from the graft donor. The source was a blood sample, collected at baseline and between days 110 and 120 from a kidney transplant recipient. The V gene is TRBV27, the J gene TRBJ2-1; 7 bases fit TRBD1. In DNA form, the CDR3 reads TGTGCCAGCAGTTTGTACGACAGGGTAGGAGCGGATAACTACAATGAGCAGTTCTTC. Translating it yields CASSLYDRVGADNYNEQFF.